This TCR beta chain was documented in a study of blood T cells in healthy people across ages. Trimming left V 2 bases short and J 6 bases short, with 5 bases between. The CDR3 length is 12 residues. Per germline, CDR1 LGHDT and CDR2 YNNKEL (reference sequence). Primed by a sample-barcoded 5' primer and a J-beta primer mix, a second PCR proceeded for about 7 to 12 cycles. Each CDR3 protein gets one entry after TCRdb re-called the 5' RACE reads with MiXCR. In the table there are 800,000 to 1,300,000 distinct CDR3 sequences, almost 25% of which are singletons. Study-wide results and limits: It was the long-lived donors that had more naive CD4+ cells and higher diversity than aged donors.

Regarding this clonotype: Antigen specificity is unknown.

Separately, the same data were catalogued under a study of T cells of mothers and their children. Per that study: The extracted RNA was employed in its entirety for cDNA synthesis, at roughly 1.5 ug per 15 ul.

The sequence came from a girl aged 2 to 9 in good health. The sample taken for sequencing was blood. The V call is TRBV3-1, the J call TRBJ2-1; D gene uncertain. CDR3 DNA: TGTGCCAGCAGCCAAACATTCAATGAGCAGTTCTTC. As protein: CASSQTFNEQFF.